Listed here are 32 T cell receptor beta chains from one sample, sequenced in a study of blood T cell repertoires in COVID-19. Generated by immunoSEQ multiplex PCR, the TCRdb table keeps only in-frame clones and is missing some. The table records just over 25,000 clones, around 90% of them present only once. Sequencing used peripheral blood. These receptors all come from a man aged 70 or older with acute or convalescent COVID-19.

J is TRBJ2-7 and V is TRBV5-1, with 11 positions matching TRBD2. Germline CDR1 is SGHRS and CDR2 is YFSETQ. V dropped 4 bases and J dropped 2; count of bases not matched to a gene: 8. CDR3 length: 16 residues. The CDR3 loop is CASSENVAGGTYEQYF. The CDR3 coding sequence is TGCGCCAGCAGCGAGAACGTAGCGGGGGGGACCTACGAGCAGTACTTC.

The chain has TRBV4-3 and TRBJ1-5; D gene ambiguous. The CDR3 has 13 amino acids. CDR1 LGHNA and CDR2 YSLEER come from the germline V gene. Trimming removed 1 base at V and 5 bases at J, with 6 bases between. DNA of the CDR3: TGCGCCAGCAGCCAAGCGAGAGATCAGCCCCAGCATTTT. This translates into CASSQARDQPQHF.

The chain joins TRBV5-4 to TRBJ2-3; D uncertain. The germline V gene has CDR1 SGHNT and CDR2 YYREEE (reference sequence). V was clipped by 4 bases and J by 4 bases, with 10 bases between them. This CDR3 is 13 amino acids long. CDR3 coding DNA: TGTGCCAGCAGCCCTGCGGCCCCAGATACGCAGTATTTT. It is translated as CASSPAAPDTQYF.

V usage is TRBV15 and J usage is TRBJ1-1, with D unclear. Germline lookup yields CDR1 LNHNV and CDR2 YYDKDF (reference sequence). With 0 bases removed from V and 5 bases from J, the gap between germline ends came to 13 bases. This CDR3 region has 15 residues. The CDR3, as DNA: TGTGCCACCAGCAGAGATCGGAACGCTAGGACTGAAGCTTTCTTT. It is translated as CATSRDRNARTEAFF.

This sequence joins TRBV19 and TRBJ1-1, with 7 bases that match TRBD1. J lost 9 bases, V lost 7 bases, and 11 bases had no gene match. The CDR3 contains 13 residues. CDR1 is LNHDA, CDR2 SQIVND, per germline (reference sequence). CDR3 coding DNA: TGTGCCAGTAAGGCGGATCGGACAGGAAAAGCTTTCTTT. It codes for CASKADRTGKAFF. Complete variable domain (other parts from reference TRBV19 and TRBJ1-1): DGGITQSPKYLFRKEGQNVTLSCEQNLNHDAMYWYRQDPGQGLRLIYYSQIVNDFQKGDIAEGYSVSREKKESFPLTVTSAQKNPTAFYLCASKADRTGKAFFGQGTRLTVV.

The rearrangement joins TRBV29-1 to TRBJ1-5, with 8 bases lining up with TRBD1. Per germline, CDR1 SQVTM and CDR2 ANQGSEA. The CDR3 spans 13 residues. The V gene end was trimmed by 4 bases and the J gene end by 4 bases; junction bases not matched to a gene: 3. The CDR3, as DNA: TGCAGCGTTGGGACAGGGCTTAATCAGCCCCAGCATTTT. It is translated as CSVGTGLNQPQHF.

The count of this clone is one. V usage is TRBV29-1 and J usage is TRBJ2-7, with TRBD1 identical over 11 bases. CDR1 and CDR2 from the germline V gene are SQVTM and ANQGSEA. CDR3 size: 14 residues. V lost 1 base to trimming and J lost 6 bases; unmatched junction nucleotides: 5. The CDR3 DNA reads as TGCAGCGTTGAAGGGGGGACAGGGGGGTCCGAGCAGTACTTC. This sequence encodes CSVEGGTGGSEQYF.

The V gene is TRBV10-3, the J gene TRBJ2-7; D is perhaps TRBD2 (6 bases). Germline V CDR1 and CDR2: ENHRY, SYGVKD. This CDR3 contains 12 residues. V dropped 7 bases and J dropped 5 bases, with 12 bases sitting between them. CDR3 sequence (DNA): TGTGCCATCAAAGCTAGCGATGACGAGCAGTACTTC. This sequence encodes CAIKASDDEQYF.

This clone has only a few counts. The chain carries TRBV7-3 and TRBJ1-6; TRBD1 is a possible D gene (5 bases). From germline, CDR1 is SGHTA and CDR2 FQGTGA. Trimming removed 5 bases from V and 9 bases from J, with 14 bases in between. The CDR3 sequence is 14 residues long. CDR3 loop: CASSPNAGGSPLHF. CDR3 bases: TGTGCCAGCAGCCCAAACGCGGGGGGTTCACCCCTCCACTTT.

The chain recombines TRBV5-4 with TRBJ2-1, with TRBD1 identical over 8 bases. The CDR3 runs to 15 residues. Germline CDR1 reads SGHNT; CDR2 reads YYREEE (reference sequence). J gave up 4 bases and V 6 bases, and 9 bases lay outside the gene matches. CDR3 nucleotides: TGTGCCAGCACCCTCGACAGGGGCGTTTACAATGAGCAGTTCTTC. This encodes CASTLDRGVYNEQFF.

The chain links TRBV18 to TRBJ1-4; 12 nucleotides match TRBD1. CDR3 length: 15 amino acids. Germline lookup yields CDR1 KGHSH and CDR2 LQKENI. V lost 5 bases, J lost 8 bases, and 6 bases stayed unmatched. The CDR3 reads CASSAGTGGYEKLFF. DNA for the CDR3: TGTGCCAGCTCAGCGGGGACAGGGGGCTACGAAAAACTGTTTTTT.

The chain recombines TRBV18 with TRBJ2-7, with TRBD1 matching 7 bases. The CDR3 length is 13 residues. Germline lookup yields CDR1 KGHSH and CDR2 LQKENI. The V gene end was trimmed by 2 bases and the J gene end by 5 bases; junction bases not matched to a gene: 3. CDR3 bases: TGTGCCAGCTCACCAAGCCAGGGGGACGAGCAGTACTTC. Translating gives CASSPSQGDEQYF.

The V call is TRBV4-3, the J call TRBJ1-5, with D possibly TRBD1 on 5 matching bases. Per the germline V gene, CDR1 is LGHNA and CDR2 is YSLEER. Trimming stripped 0 bases from V and 5 bases from J, with 11 bases between. This CDR3 comprises 15 residues. The CDR3 region has the DNA TGCGCCAGCAGCCAAGAGGGGCACGGCGATCAGCCCCAGCATTTT. It codes for CASSQEGHGDQPQHF.

The V gene is TRBV5-1, the J gene TRBJ1-4; a weak D match, TRBD1 (5 bases). Per the germline V gene, CDR1 is SGHRS and CDR2 is YFSETQ. CDR3 size: 16 residues. V was shortened by 4 bases and J by 0 bases, with 13 bases between the two germline ends. The CDR3 DNA reads TGCGCCAGCAGCGGACGACAGAGTGCAACTAATGAAAAACTGTTTTTT. This codes for CASSGRQSATNEKLFF.

The genes are TRBV5-1 and TRBJ1-4; TRBD1 is a possible D gene (6 bases). Trimming shortened V by 1 base and J by 8 bases, and 12 bases separated the two germline ends. This CDR3 contains 14 residues. Looked up from germline, CDR1 is SGHRS and CDR2 is YFSETQ. In nucleotides, the CDR3 is TGCGCCAGCAGCTTGAAGGGGGATGTAGAAAAACTGTTTTTT. Translating gives CASSLKGDVEKLFF.

The chain carries TRBV7-6 and TRBJ1-6; TRBD1 might be the D (6 bases). The germline V gene has CDR1 SGHVS and CDR2 FNYEAQ. Between the trimmed V and J ends, which lost 4 bases and 8 bases, there was a span of 24 bases. The length of the CDR3 is 18 residues. The CDR3 nucleotides are TGTGCCAGCAGCTCGCACAGGGAAAGTTCCGGAATGGATTCACCCCTCCACTTT. This sequence encodes CASSSHRESSGMDSPLHF.

CDR3 residues: CASSLRDRGSNTEAFF. The DNA of the CDR3 is TGTGCCAGCAGCTTACGGGACAGGGGGTCGAACACTGAAGCTTTCTTT. V and J are TRBV11-1 and TRBJ1-1; the match to TRBD1 covers 11 bases. The CDR3 covers 16 residues. Germline values: CDR1 SGHAT, CDR2 FQDESV (reference sequence). V shed 2 bases and J 1 base; nucleotides not matched to a gene: 3.

The chain is built from TRBV18 and TRBJ1-5; tentative D call: TRBD1 (6 bases). CDR1 is KGHSH, CDR2 LQKENI, per germline. The ends were cut back, 3 bases at V and 4 bases at J, with 13 bases in the middle. The CDR3 runs to 15 residues. CDR3 in DNA: TGTGCCAGCTCACCGGCAGGGGCCCTTAATCAGCCCCAGCATTTT. As protein: CASSPAGALNQPQHF.

This clone has a handful of counts. The chain has TRBV7-9 and TRBJ2-7, with TRBD1 matching over 7 bases. The CDR3 runs to 14 residues. V trimming: 3 bases; J trimming: 2 bases; junction bases outside the gene matches: 4. Per the germline V gene, CDR1 is SEHNR and CDR2 is FQNEAQ (reference sequence). CDR3 sequence (DNA): TGTGCCAGCAGCTTCGGGACAGCCCCCTACGAGCAGTACTTC. Translating gives CASSFGTAPYEQYF.

The gene calls are TRBV4-2 and TRBJ1-1; tentative D call: TRBD1 (5 bases). With 4 bases removed from V and 3 bases from J, the gap between germline ends came to 15 bases. This CDR3 region has 15 residues. Germline V gene sequence: CDR1 LGHNA, CDR2 YNFKEQ. In DNA form, the CDR3 reads TGTGCCAGCAGCCTTGAGGCAGGGATCTACACTGAAGCTTTCTTT. Protein sequence: CASSLEAGIYTEAFF.

The chain couples TRBV9 to TRBJ1-3; TRBD1 might be the D (5 bases). V was trimmed by 3 bases and J by 0 bases, leaving 22 bases between them. The V gene's germline CDR1 is SGDLS and CDR2 YYNGEE. This CDR3 has 19 residues. The CDR3 bases are TGTGCCAGCAGCGCATCGTCCACGACAGTTCCTAGCTCTGGAAACACCATATATTTT. It translates to CASSASSTTVPSSGNTIYF.

The rearrangement uses TRBV2 and TRBJ2-5, with a possible D match to TRBD1 (6 bases). V was trimmed by 5 bases and J by 3 bases, leaving 13 bases between them. CDR3 length: 14 residues. Per the germline V gene, CDR1 is SNHLY and CDR2 is FYNNEI. CDR3 amino acids: CASSPWTVEETQYF. The CDR3 DNA follows: TGTGCCAGCAGTCCTTGGACAGTAGAAGAGACCCAGTACTTC.

The chain joins TRBV2 to TRBJ1-2; no clear D gene. The germline gives CDR1 SNHLY, CDR2 FYNNEI. V lost 7 bases to trimming and J lost 0 bases, with 9 bases between them. CDR3 size: 13 residues. The CDR3 reads CASIYRANYGYTF. DNA for the CDR3: TGTGCCAGCATCTATCGAGCTAACTATGGCTACACCTTC. Complete variable domain (other parts from reference TRBV2 and TRBJ1-2): EPEVTQTPSHQVTQMGQEVILRCVPISNHLYFYWYRQILGQKVEFLVSFYNNEISEKSEIFDDQFSVERPDGSNFTLKIRSTKLEDSAMYFCASIYRANYGYTFGSGTRLTVV.

This chain's CDR3 is CSVDDRGTDTQYF. CDR3 sequence (DNA): TGCAGCGTTGACGACAGGGGCACAGATACGCAGTATTTT. The chain joins TRBV29-1 to TRBJ2-3; 7 bases are a match to TRBD1. This CDR3 contains 13 residues. Trimming cost V 3 bases and J 1 base; bases outside gene matches: 1. Germline V gene data show CDR1 as SQVTM and CDR2 as ANQGSEA.

This clone showed up just once. J is TRBJ1-6 and V is TRBV5-4; D gene uncertain. CDR1 is SGHNT and CDR2 is YYREEE in the germline V gene (reference sequence). The CDR3 covers 14 residues. V was trimmed by 0 bases and J by 7 bases, leaving 8 bases between them. The CDR3 here is CASSLDSGNSPLHF. For the CDR3, the DNA is TGTGCCAGCAGCTTGGACAGTGGCAATTCACCCCTCCACTTT.

The rearrangement uses TRBV15 and TRBJ2-1, with TRBD1 identical over 12 bases. Germline V gives CDR1 LNHNV, CDR2 YYDKDF (reference sequence). This CDR3 has 16 residues. V shed 3 bases, J shed 9 bases, and the junction held 9 bases outside the gene matches. CDR3 DNA sequence: TGTGCCACCAGCAGTGACCGGGACAGGGGGCCGGTTGAGCAGTTCTTC. Translated: CATSSDRDRGPVEQFF. The complete variable domain, with remaining parts taken from reference TRBV15 and TRBJ2-1, reads DAMVIQNPRYQVTQFGKPVTLSCSQTLNHNVMYWYQQKSSQAPKLLFHYYDKDFNNEADTPDNFQSRRPNTSFCFLDIRSPGLGDTAMYLCATSSDRDRGPVEQFFGPGTRLTVL.

V usage is TRBV2 and J usage is TRBJ2-7; 8 nucleotides agree with TRBD2. V shed 0 bases, J shed 3 bases, and the junction held 4 bases outside the gene matches. There are 15 residues in the CDR3. Per germline, CDR1 SNHLY and CDR2 FYNNEI. CDR3: CASSEARGGIYEQYF. The DNA of the CDR3 is TGTGCCAGCAGTGAAGCCCGGGGGGGTATCTACGAGCAGTACTTC. Complete variable domain (other parts from reference TRBV2 and TRBJ2-7): EPEVTQTPSHQVTQMGQEVILRCVPISNHLYFYWYRQILGQKVEFLVSFYNNEISEKSEIFDDQFSVERPDGSNFTLKIRSTKLEDSAMYFCASSEARGGIYEQYFGPGTRLTVT.

The chain carries TRBV19 and TRBJ1-5, with D hard to call. Trimming removed 4 bases at V and 2 bases at J, with 9 bases between. The germline gives CDR1 LNHDA, CDR2 SQIVND (reference sequence). The CDR3 runs 14 residues. CDR3 protein: CASSKDPGNQPQHF. In DNA form, the CDR3 reads TGTGCCAGTAGTAAAGACCCGGGCAATCAGCCCCAGCATTTT.

The chain links TRBV5-1 to TRBJ2-1; D is possibly TRBD1 (5 bases). Germline values: CDR1 SGHRS, CDR2 YFSETQ. There are 13 residues in the CDR3. V was shortened by 4 bases and J by 6 bases, with 11 bases between the two germline ends. The CDR3 here is CASSGQGGNEQFF. The DNA for the CDR3 is TGCGCCAGCAGCGGGCAGGGTGGCAATGAGCAGTTCTTC. The full variable domain, completed using reference TRBV5-1 and TRBJ2-1, is KAGVTQTPRYLIKTRGQQVTLSCSPISGHRSVSWYQQTPGQGLQFLFEYFSETQRNKGNFPGRFSGRQFSNSRSEMNVSTLELGDSALYLCASSGQGGNEQFFGPGTRLTVL.

Here the CDR3 reads CASSQLGLRQGQYF. CDR3 coding DNA: TGCGCCAGCAGTCAATTAGGATTGAGGCAGGGCCAGTACTTC. The chain is built from TRBV23-1 and TRBJ2-7; D possibly corresponds to TRBD1 (5 bases). TRBV23-1 is flagged as an ORF with uncertain function. The CDR3 loop spans 14 amino acids. V lost 1 base and J lost 10, with 17 bases in between.

This chain connects TRBV2 to TRBJ2-7; 11 nucleotides align to TRBD2. This CDR3 is built from 14 residues. Germline CDR1 reads SNHLY; CDR2 reads FYNNEI. The V segment lost 7 bases and the J segment 2 bases; nucleotides outside the gene matches: 4. The CDR3 loop is CASKGTSGTYEQYF. The DNA of the CDR3 is TGTGCCAGCAAGGGGACTAGCGGAACCTACGAGCAGTACTTC.

The rearrangement links TRBV7-9 to TRBJ2-5, with 9 bases identical to TRBD2. V was clipped by 1 base and J by 1 base; unmatched bases: 7. The germline CDR1 and CDR2 sequences are SEHNR and FQNEAQ (reference sequence). This CDR3 contains 17 residues. The CDR3 sequence is CASSLEGGRGIQETQYF. DNA for the CDR3: TGTGCCAGCAGCTTAGAGGGCGGGAGGGGGATCCAAGAGACCCAGTACTTC.